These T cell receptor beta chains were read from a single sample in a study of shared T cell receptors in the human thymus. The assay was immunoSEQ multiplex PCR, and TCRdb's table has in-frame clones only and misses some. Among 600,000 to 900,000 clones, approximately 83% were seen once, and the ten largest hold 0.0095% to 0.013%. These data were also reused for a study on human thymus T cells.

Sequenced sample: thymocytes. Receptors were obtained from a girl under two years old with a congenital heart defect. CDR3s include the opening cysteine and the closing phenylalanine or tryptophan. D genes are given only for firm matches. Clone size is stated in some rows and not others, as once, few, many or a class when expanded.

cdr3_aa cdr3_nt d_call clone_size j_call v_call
CASSERLAGARFNEQFF TGCGCCAGCAGCGAACGTCTAGCGGGGGCCCGATTCAATGAGCAGTTCTTC TRBD2 NA TRBJ2-1 TRBV10-2
CASSLSGEVETQYF TGTGCCAGCAGCTTGTCCGGGGAGGTTGAGACCCAGTACTTC NA NA TRBJ2-5 TRBV5-6
CASSESGGVRYEQYF TGTGCCAGCAGTGAAAGCGGGGGGGTACGCTACGAGCAGTACTTC TRBD2 NA TRBJ2-7 TRBV6-1
CASSMWPRARGNTIYF TGTGCCAGTAGTATGTGGCCCAGGGCACGAGGAAACACCATATATTTT NA few TRBJ1-3 TRBV19
CASSLQGGTEAFF TGTGCCAGCTCATTACAGGGGGGGACTGAAGCTTTCTTT TRBD1 NA TRBJ1-1 TRBV18
CASSLPGLAGKDTQYF TGTGCCAGCAGCTTGCCGGGACTAGCGGGGAAAGATACGCAGTATTTT TRBD2 NA TRBJ2-3 TRBV5-4
CASSIGGRGPTEAFF TGTGCCAGTAGTATAGGGGGCAGGGGGCCCACTGAAGCTTTCTTT TRBD1 NA TRBJ1-1 TRBV19
CASSSLFGHNEQFF TGCGCCAGCAGTTCCTTGTTTGGGCACAATGAGCAGTTCTTC NA NA TRBJ2-1 TRBV4-3
CASSLRGAPYSPLHF TGTGCCAGCAGCTTACGGGGAGCCCCATATTCACCCCTCCACTTT NA NA TRBJ1-6 TRBV5-6
CAKIGGGDGTEAFF TGTGCCAAAATTGGGGGGGGCGATGGCACTGAAGCTTTCTTT NA NA TRBJ1-1 TRBV6-5
CASSELGGTSRYEQYF TGTGCCAGCAGTGAATTAGGCGGGACTTCGAGATACGAGCAGTACTTC NA once TRBJ2-7 TRBV6-1
CASSLVSGQGITEAFF TGTGCCAGCAGCCTGGTCTCGGGACAGGGAATCACTGAAGCTTTCTTT TRBD1 NA TRBJ1-1 TRBV7-9
CASGLAGGNQETQYF TGTGCCAGCGGACTAGCGGGGGGGAACCAAGAGACCCAGTACTTC TRBD2 NA TRBJ2-5 TRBV28
CASSLSSGVGTGELFF TGTGCCAGCAGCTTGTCTAGCGGGGTCGGCACCGGGGAGCTGTTTTTT TRBD2 NA TRBJ2-2 TRBV13
CASSQEGPSSKNIQYF TGCGCCAGCAGCCAAGAGGGCCCCTCGAGCAAAAACATTCAGTACTTC NA NA TRBJ2-4 TRBV4-3
CAISEGRWGAGANVLTF TGTGCCATCAGTGAGGGCAGATGGGGGGCTGGGGCCAACGTCCTGACTTTC NA NA TRBJ2-6 TRBV10-3
CASSLGQENGYTF TGTGCCAGCAGCTTGGGGCAGGAAAATGGCTACACCTTC NA NA TRBJ1-2 TRBV5-5
CASSQLSRGRELKTNYGYTF TGCGCCAGCAGCCAGTTATCAAGGGGGCGCGAACTGAAAACCAACTATGGCTACACCTTC TRBD1 NA TRBJ1-2 TRBV5-1
CAISGASGGLSRSGYTF TGTGCCATCAGTGGGGCATCAGGGGGCCTCTCAAGGTCCGGCTACACCTTC TRBD1 NA TRBJ1-2 TRBV10-3
CASSLEASGGENTGELFF TGTGCCAGCAGTTTAGAGGCTAGCGGGGGGGAAAACACCGGGGAGCTGTTTTTT TRBD2 NA TRBJ2-2 TRBV28
CASSLVRTMNTEAFF TGTGCCAGCAGCTTAGTCAGGACAATGAACACTGAAGCTTTCTTT NA NA TRBJ1-1 TRBV11-2
CASSLGRYTEAFF TGTGCCAGCAGCTTAGGTCGGTACACTGAAGCTTTCTTT NA NA TRBJ1-1 TRBV11-2
CASSFEGLAGYEQYF TGCGCCAGCAGCTTCGAGGGACTAGCTGGGTACGAGCAGTACTTC TRBD2 NA TRBJ2-7 TRBV5-1
CASSGVDVRTTGHTNTEAFF TGTGCCAGCAGTGGTGTAGATGTTCGGACCACAGGGCACACGAACACTGAAGCTTTCTTT NA NA TRBJ1-1 TRBV27
CASRLGTGGRHNEQFF TGTGCCAGCAGACTGGGGACAGGGGGCCGTCACAATGAGCAGTTCTTC TRBD1 NA TRBJ2-1 TRBV28
CASSQDNGDRPLGNQPQHF TGCGCCAGCAGCCAAGATAATGGGGACAGGCCGTTGGGCAATCAGCCCCAGCATTTT TRBD1 NA TRBJ1-5 TRBV4-1
CASSANHGGDYLNYGYTF TGCGCCAGCAGCGCGAATCACGGGGGGGATTACCTCAACTATGGCTACACCTTC NA NA TRBJ1-2 TRBV5-1
CASTPTVNYGYTF TGTGCCAGCACGCCCACAGTGAACTATGGCTACACCTTC NA once TRBJ1-2 TRBV6-6
CASSWGTEVVTEAFF TGTGCCAGCAGCTGGGGGACAGAGGTTGTGACTGAAGCTTTCTTT TRBD1 NA TRBJ1-1 TRBV11-2
CASSLATGSPGEQYF TGTGCCAGCAGCTTAGCTACGGGCAGCCCGGGAGAGCAGTACTTC NA NA TRBJ2-7 TRBV7-6
CASSRVSGQAITDTQYF TGTGCCAGCAGCCGCGTTTCGGGACAGGCGATCACAGATACGCAGTATTTT TRBD1 NA TRBJ2-3 TRBV7-6
CASSVGGAGLKNTEAFF TGTGCCAGCAGCGTAGGGGGAGCGGGACTAAAGAACACTGAAGCTTTCTTT NA NA TRBJ1-1 TRBV9
CSVHEATDTQYF TGCAGCGTTCATGAGGCCACAGATACGCAGTATTTT NA once TRBJ2-3 TRBV29-1
CASSQESLYNEQFF TGTGCCAGCAGCCAAGAATCCCTCTACAATGAGCAGTTCTTC NA once TRBJ2-1 TRBV14
CASSLVVKVAGGYEQYF TGTGCCAGCAGCTTAGTGGTTAAGGTAGCGGGGGGTTACGAGCAGTACTTC TRBD2 NA TRBJ2-7 TRBV7-2
CASSLRLAGGNLAKNIQYF TGTGCCAGCAGCTTGCGGCTAGCGGGGGGGAACCTAGCCAAAAACATTCAGTACTTC TRBD2 once TRBJ2-4 TRBV5-6
CASSPPGGSTDTQYF TGTGCCAGCAGCCCCCCCGGGGGGAGCACAGATACGCAGTATTTT TRBD2 NA TRBJ2-3 TRBV7-9
CSVVAGLESRGDTEAFF TGCAGCGTTGTGGCGGGGCTGGAATCGAGAGGGGACACTGAAGCTTTCTTT NA NA TRBJ1-1 TRBV29-1
CASSSNPLQGRNQPQHF TGTGCCAGCAGTTCTAACCCCCTGCAGGGCCGGAATCAGCCCCAGCATTTT NA NA TRBJ1-5 TRBV27
CASSDSDRHPYNEQFF TGTGCCAGCAGTGACTCGGACAGACACCCGTACAATGAGCAGTTCTTC NA NA TRBJ2-1 TRBV6-4
CASSQDTPGQGTYEQYF TGCGCCAGCAGCCAAGATACCCCGGGACAGGGCACCTACGAGCAGTACTTC TRBD1 NA TRBJ2-7 TRBV4-1
CASSFYTGAGSSYEQYF TGTGCCAGCAGTTTTTATACAGGGGCGGGAAGCTCCTACGAGCAGTACTTC NA NA TRBJ2-7 TRBV28
CANLDRLDSNQPQHF TGCGCCAACCTGGACAGGCTTGATAGCAATCAGCCCCAGCATTTT TRBD1 NA TRBJ1-5 TRBV10-1
CASSGGTQETQYF TGTGCCAGCAGCGGGGGGACCCAAGAGACCCAGTACTTC TRBD2 NA TRBJ2-5 TRBV27
CASSVAGLATSGADTQYF TGTGCCAGCAGCGTAGCTGGGCTAGCGACTAGCGGGGCAGATACGCAGTATTTT TRBD2 once TRBJ2-3 TRBV9